The clone carrying this T cell receptor (beta chain) was counted between two and nine times. Its antigen is currently unknown. Healthy adults negative for HIV, lacking recent acute infections or vaccinations, served as donors. V was trimmed by 1 base and J by 0 bases, leaving 7 bases between them. The CDR3 covers 15 residues. Germline-derived CDR1 and CDR2 are LNHDA and SQIVND (reference sequence). The entry originates in a study of shared clonotypes between healthy human individuals. General study results and limits: Generally, naive subsets came out with larger estimated richness than memory subsets. Sharing of clonotypes among donors was expected to vary with sequencing depth.

The repertoire was sequenced with immunoSEQ multiplex PCR; TCRdb's copy has only in-frame clones and lacks some. The profile shows around 700,000 clones, about 78% of them singletons. This chain links TRBV19 with TRBJ1-5; D is ambiguous. The sequence came from a woman in her twenties or thirties in good health. The specimen sequenced was memory CD4+ T cells sorted from blood. Documented subset: CD45RA-negative fraction. DNA of the CDR3: TGTGCCAGTAGTATAGTGTCAGATAGCAATCAGCCCCAGCATTTT. Amino acid sequence: CASSIVSDSNQPQHF.